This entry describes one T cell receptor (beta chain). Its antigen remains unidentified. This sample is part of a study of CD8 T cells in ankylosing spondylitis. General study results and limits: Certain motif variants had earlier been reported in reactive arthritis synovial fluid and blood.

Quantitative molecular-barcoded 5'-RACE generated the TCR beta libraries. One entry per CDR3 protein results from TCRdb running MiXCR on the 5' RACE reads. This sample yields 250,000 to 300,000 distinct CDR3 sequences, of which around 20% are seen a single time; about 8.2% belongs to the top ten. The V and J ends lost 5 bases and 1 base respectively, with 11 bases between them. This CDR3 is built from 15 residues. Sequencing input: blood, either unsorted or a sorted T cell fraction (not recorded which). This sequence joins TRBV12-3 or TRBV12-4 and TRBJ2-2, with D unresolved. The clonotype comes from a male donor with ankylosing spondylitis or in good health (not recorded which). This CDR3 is CASSRHWENTGELFF. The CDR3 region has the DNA TGTGCCAGCAGTCGACACTGGGAGAACACCGGGGAGCTGTTTTTT.